These T cell receptor beta chains were read from a single sample in a study of blood T cell repertoires in COVID-19. Some clones are missing from TCRdb's copy, which holds only in-frame ones; the method was immunoSEQ multiplex PCR. The sample carries 160,000 or so clones, roughly 90% recorded once. The sample taken for sequencing was peripheral blood. The receptors were gathered from a woman aged 55-69 years who had recovered from COVID-19. Both conserved end residues are part of each CDR3. A D gene is named only where the DNA matches it firmly. A clone size is listed for some rows: how often the clone was seen (once, few, many), or a class if it is expanded.

>TRBV13|TRBD1|TRBJ1-2|-
CASSLANGDRPNYGYTF
TGTGCCAGCAGCTTAGCCAACGGGGACAGACCGAACTATGGCTACACCTTC
>TRBV14|TRBD2|TRBJ2-2|many
CASSLGLAGVGLFF
TGTGCCAGCAGCCTCGGACTAGCGGGGGTCGGGCTGTTTTTT
>TRBV11-3|TRBD1|TRBJ2-3|-
CASSSPGQGSDTQYF
TGTGCCAGCAGCTCACCGGGACAGGGATCAGATACGCAGTATTTT
>TRBV10-1|-|TRBJ2-1|-
CASSSTGGLNNEQFF
TGCGCCAGCAGTTCAACGGGGGGCCTCAACAATGAGCAGTTCTTC
>TRBV4-2|-|TRBJ1-5|-
CASSQAGYSNQPQHF
TGTGCCAGCAGCCAAGCCGGTTATAGCAATCAGCCCCAGCATTTT
>TRBV28|-|TRBJ1-5|-
CASSSGISNQPQHF
TGTGCCAGCAGTTCAGGGATTAGCAATCAGCCCCAGCATTTT
>TRBV4-3|TRBD2|TRBJ2-1|-
CASSQMAERGDFEQFF
TGCGCCAGCAGCCAAATGGCAGAACGGGGGGATTTTGAGCAGTTCTTC
>TRBV4-1|TRBD1|TRBJ2-3|once
CASSHEDRGGTDTQYF
TGCGCCAGCAGCCACGAAGACAGGGGGGGCACAGATACGCAGTATTTT
>TRBV2|-|TRBJ2-2|-
CASSGQFTGELFF
TGTGCCAGCAGTGGGCAGTTCACCGGGGAGCTGTTTTTT
>TRBV4-3|TRBD1|TRBJ2-3|-
CASSQVAGGWADTQYF
TGCGCCAGCAGCCAAGTCGCAGGGGGCTGGGCAGATACGCAGTATTTT
>TRBV7-3|TRBD1|TRBJ1-1|few
CASSLQPGGTEAFF
TGTGCCAGCAGCCTCCAACCAGGGGGAACTGAAGCTTTCTTT
>TRBV19|TRBD2|TRBJ2-1|-
CASSARLAGSSYNEQFF
TGTGCCAGTAGTGCCAGACTAGCGGGGAGCTCCTACAATGAGCAGTTCTTC
>TRBV7-2|-|TRBJ1-1|-
CASSLDRMNTEAFF
TGTGCCAGCAGCTTAGACAGGATGAACACTGAAGCTTTCTTT
>TRBV6-5|TRBD2|TRBJ2-7|-
CASKPSLAGAGEQYF
TGTGCCAGCAAACCCAGCCTAGCGGGGGCCGGGGAGCAGTACTTC
>TRBV28|TRBD1|TRBJ2-5|-
CASRRNDRGETQYF
TGTGCCAGCAGGCGAAACGACAGGGGAGAGACCCAGTACTTC
>TRBV9|TRBD1|TRBJ2-5|-
CASSVGGTGAQETQYF
TGTGCCAGCAGCGTAGGAGGGACAGGGGCGCAAGAGACCCAGTACTTC
>TRBV28|-|TRBJ1-4|-
CASSLFGSVIPTNEKLFF
TGTGCCAGCAGTTTATTCGGCAGCGTCATACCAACTAATGAAAAACTGTTTTTT
>TRBV30|-|TRBJ1-3|-
CAWSVRYSSSGNTIYF
TGTGCCTGGAGTGTACGGTACAGCTCCTCTGGAAACACCATATATTTT
>TRBV7-9|-|TRBJ2-5|-
CASSTSLVETQYF
TGTGCCAGCAGCACTAGCCTGGTAGAGACCCAGTACTTC
>TRBV4-3|-|TRBJ1-2|-
CASSQDDRTIAGYTF
TGCGCCAGCAGCCAAGATGACCGAACTATAGCTGGCTACACCTTC
>TRBV10-3|-|TRBJ1-5|-
CAISVRGEGQPQHF
TGTGCCATCAGTGTCCGGGGGGAGGGCCAGCCCCAGCATTTT
>TRBV28|TRBD1|TRBJ1-4|-
CASSSGTGGRGTNEKLFF
TGTGCCAGCAGTTCCGGGACAGGGGGCAGGGGGACTAATGAAAAACTGTTTTTT
>TRBV28|-|TRBJ1-5|-
CASSTPGGNQPQHF
TGTGCCAGCAGCACGCCAGGGGGCAATCAGCCCCAGCATTTT
>TRBV2|-|TRBJ2-7|few
CASSVDRDYEQYF
TGTGCCAGCAGCGTGGACAGAGACTACGAGCAGTACTTC
>TRBV6-6|-|TRBJ2-2|-
CASSYESANTGELFF
TGTGCCAGCAGTTACGAGTCCGCGAACACCGGGGAGCTGTTTTTT
>TRBV7-9|-|TRBJ2-1|-
CASSYSSNEQFF
TGTGCCAGCAGCTACTCGTCGAATGAGCAGTTCTTC
>TRBV18|TRBD2|TRBJ2-1|-
CASSESGGAYNEQFF
TGTGCCAGCTCAGAGAGCGGGGGGGCCTACAATGAGCAGTTCTTC
>TRBV27|TRBD1|TRBJ1-2|-
CASGTDRAKPGYTF
TGTGCCAGCGGTACGGACAGGGCAAAACCTGGCTACACCTTC
>TRBV11-2|-|TRBJ1-3|-
CASSLDRISGNTIYF
TGTGCCAGCAGCTTGGACAGAATCTCTGGAAACACCATATATTTT
>TRBV28|TRBD1|TRBJ1-2|-
CASNVAKTGNYGYTF
TGTGCCAGCAACGTCGCCAAGACAGGGAACTATGGCTACACCTTC
>TRBV28|-|TRBJ1-3|-
CASRKAGGSGNTIYF
TGTGCCAGCAGAAAAGCGGGGGGCTCAGGAAACACCATATATTTT
>TRBV28|-|TRBJ1-1|few
CASHTEGRGANTEAFF
TGTGCCTCCCACACAGAGGGGCGCGGGGCAAACACTGAAGCTTTCTTT
>TRBV19|-|TRBJ1-1|-
CASSPTVYNTEAFF
TGTGCCAGTAGTCCGACAGTATATAACACTGAAGCTTTCTTT
>TRBV28|-|TRBJ1-3|-
CASSLPSSGNTIYF
TGTGCCAGCAGTTTACCGAGCTCTGGAAACACCATATATTTT
>TRBV4-1|TRBD1|TRBJ2-2|once
CASSHRTGGPNTGELFF
TGCGCCAGCAGCCATAGGACAGGGGGCCCGAACACCGGGGAGCTGTTTTTT
>TRBV28|-|TRBJ1-5|-
CASSLESGNQPQHF
TGTGCCAGCAGTTTAGAGTCGGGCAATCAGCCCCAGCATTTT
>TRBV28|-|TRBJ1-5|once
CASTLFEDNQPQHF
TGTGCCAGCACATTGTTCGAGGACAATCAGCCCCAGCATTTT
>TRBV2|-|TRBJ2-7|-
CASSPDRYEGEQYF
TGTGCCAGCAGTCCGGATCGCTACGAGGGCGAGCAGTACTTC
>TRBV19|-|TRBJ2-5|-
CASSIVGQKETQYF
TGTGCCAGTAGTATAGTTGGCCAGAAAGAGACCCAGTACTTC
>TRBV28|TRBD1|TRBJ1-5|-
CASSPGGQGIQPQHF
TGTGCCAGCAGTCCGGGGGGACAGGGGATTCAGCCCCAGCATTTT
>TRBV19|-|TRBJ2-3|-
CASSIGRGDTQYF
TGTGCCAGTAGTATAGGGAGGGGAGATACGCAGTATTTT
>TRBV7-3|-|TRBJ1-1|-
CASSAQGRTEAFF
TGTGCCAGCAGCGCCCAGGGTAGAACTGAAGCTTTCTTT
>TRBV9|-|TRBJ2-7|once
CASSPGQPSLDEQYF
TGTGCCAGCAGTCCTGGACAGCCTAGTCTGGATGAGCAGTACTTC
>TRBV7-9|TRBD1|TRBJ1-4|-
CASSYNLQGATNEKLFF
TGTGCCAGCAGCTATAATTTACAGGGGGCAACTAATGAAAAACTGTTTTTT
>TRBV4-2|-|TRBJ2-3|-
CASSQTGSTDTQYF
TGTGCCAGCAGCCAGACGGGTTCCACAGATACGCAGTATTTT
>TRBV9|TRBD1|TRBJ1-4|-
CASSPQGGGTNEKLFF
TGTGCCAGCAGCCCCCAGGGGGGAGGTACTAATGAAAAACTGTTTTTT